The 11 T cell receptor beta chains given below trace back to one sample, sequenced in a study of shared clonotypes between healthy human individuals. Using immunoSEQ multiplex PCR, the repertoire was profiled, and TCRdb retains in-frame clones only, with some absent. The sample holds about 490,000 clones, around 73% seen once. Sequenced input: PBMCs. The source is a woman aged 40 to 55 in good health. Some clones in this sample may be carry-over from other donors' samples.

The rearrangement links TRBV7-2 to TRBJ2-3; 8 bases line up with TRBD2. The CDR3 is made up of 16 amino acids. Germline assignment: CDR1 SGHTA and CDR2 FQGNSA. Trimming took 5 bases from V and 6 from J; bases not matched to a gene: 13. The CDR3 loop is CASSPWASGWRDTQYF. In nucleotides, the CDR3 is TGTGCCAGCAGCCCTTGGGCTAGCGGGTGGCGGGATACGCAGTATTTT.

The CDR3 nucleotides read TGTGCCAGCAGCTTCATCGACACCGGGGAGCTGTTTTTT. It is translated as CASSFIDTGELFF. The chain combines TRBV7-6 with TRBJ2-2; D not certain. V lost 3 bases and J 3 bases, leaving 5 bases between the germline ends. The CDR3 sequence is 13 residues long. Germline values: CDR1 SGHVS, CDR2 FNYEAQ.

The chain combines TRBV28 with TRBJ2-1; 11 bases are shared with TRBD2. Germline CDR1 MDHEN, CDR2 SYDVKM. J lost 6 bases, V lost 6 bases, and 7 bases had no gene match. This CDR3 comprises 15 residues. This CDR3 is CASSLGLAGGNEQFF. Here the CDR3 DNA reads TGTGCCAGCAGCCTCGGGCTAGCGGGAGGCAATGAGCAGTTCTTC. Full variable domain (rest looked up from reference TRBV28 and TRBJ2-1): DVKVTQSSRYLVKRTGEKVFLECVQDMDHENMFWYRQDPGLGLRLIYFSYDVKMKEKGDIPEGYSVSREKKERFSLILESASTNQTSMYLCASSLGLAGGNEQFFGPGTRLTVL.

The sample holds a few counts of this clone. This chain joins TRBV6-1 and TRBJ2-7; 8 nucleotides align to TRBD1. J gave up 4 bases and V 7 bases, and 12 bases lay outside the gene matches. CDR1 is MNHNS, CDR2 SASEGT, per germline. The CDR3 runs 15 residues. This CDR3 reads CASTPGTGLLYEQYF. The CDR3 nucleotides read TGTGCCAGCACACCGGGGACAGGCCTACTTTACGAGCAGTACTTC.

The rearrangement joins TRBV18 to TRBJ2-7; D call uncertain. In germline, CDR1 is KGHSH, CDR2 LQKENI. The CDR3 totals 15 residues. The ends were cut back, 0 bases at V and 0 bases at J, with 9 bases in the middle. The CDR3 protein is CASSPPGSSSYEQYF. The CDR3 DNA follows: TGTGCCAGCTCACCACCGGGCTCCAGCTCCTACGAGCAGTACTTC.

This chain links TRBV5-8 with TRBJ2-5, with D perhaps matching TRBD1 (6 bases). V dropped 5 bases and J dropped 3 bases, with 20 bases sitting between them. There are 16 residues in the CDR3. Germline CDR1 reads SGHTS; CDR2 reads YDEGEE. This chain's CDR3 is CASSLVLQGPKETQYF. DNA for the CDR3: TGTGCCAGCAGTTTAGTTCTACAGGGCCCAAAAGAGACCCAGTACTTC.

V and J are TRBV27 and TRBJ2-3; no firm D call. V lost 6 bases and J 0 bases, leaving 7 bases between the germline ends. Germline loops: CDR1 MNHEY, CDR2 SMNVEV (reference sequence). The CDR3 has 13 amino acids. This CDR3 is CASRATSTDTQYF. The DNA of the CDR3 is TGTGCCAGCAGGGCCACCAGCACAGATACGCAGTATTTT.

Comments on this clone: Within the sample, other DNA sequences also encode this same CDR3. This chain joins TRBV15 and TRBJ1-2; D unresolved. The CDR3 is made up of 13 amino acids. V gave up 0 bases and J gave up 4 bases, with 6 bases separating them. In germline, CDR1 is LNHNV, CDR2 YYDKDF (reference sequence). The CDR3, as DNA: TGTGCCACCAGCAGAGATGGTAGCTATGGCTACACCTTC. Translated, it gives CATSRDGSYGYTF.

The chain couples TRBV7-2 to TRBJ2-7; a possible D gene is TRBD2 (5 bases). Germline V gene sequence: CDR1 SGHTA, CDR2 FQGNSA. Trimming cost V 2 bases and J 3 bases, with 8 bases left between them. The CDR3 is 13 residues long. The CDR3 spells CASSLRAVYEQYF. CDR3 DNA sequence: TGTGCCAGCAGCTTAAGAGCGGTCTACGAGCAGTACTTC.

The chain links TRBV5-1 to TRBJ1-2; unclear D gene. V lost 0 bases, J lost 8 bases, and 11 bases lay in between. This CDR3 is 13 amino acids long. Germline lookup yields CDR1 SGHRS and CDR2 YFSETQ. The CDR3 reads CASSLVLQGGYTF. The CDR3 DNA is TGCGCCAGCAGCTTGGTGCTGCAAGGAGGCTACACCTTC.

The count of this clone is one. The V and J genes are TRBV4-2 and TRBJ1-6; perhaps TRBD1 as D (5 bases). There are 15 residues in the CDR3. Trimming cost V 0 bases and J 9 bases, with 12 bases left between them. Germline CDR1 and CDR2: LGHNA and YNFKEQ. The CDR3: CASSQERGIPSPLHF. The CDR3 DNA reads TGTGCCAGCAGCCAAGAACGGGGCATCCCTTCACCCCTCCACTTT.